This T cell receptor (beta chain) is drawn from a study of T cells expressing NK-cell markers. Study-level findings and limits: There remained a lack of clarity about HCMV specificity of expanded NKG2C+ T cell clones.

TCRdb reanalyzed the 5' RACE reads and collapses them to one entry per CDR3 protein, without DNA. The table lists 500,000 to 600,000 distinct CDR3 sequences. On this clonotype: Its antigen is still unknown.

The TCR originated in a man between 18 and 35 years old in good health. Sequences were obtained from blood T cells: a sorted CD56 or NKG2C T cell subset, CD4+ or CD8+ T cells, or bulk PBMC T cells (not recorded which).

CDR3 in amino acids: CSARSGSRDTKETQYF. The chain couples TRBV20-1 to TRBJ2-5; TCRdb outputs TRBD1, but without DNA this stays unchecked. The CDR3 runs to 16 residues. Germline CDR1 reads DFQATT; CDR2 reads SNEGSKA (reference sequence).